This T cell receptor beta chain stems from a study of early T cells in non-severe SARS-CoV-2 infection. At the level of the study: Sequenced bulk RNA came from whole blood that was unsorted, and chains were unpaired. Notes on the study in general: The study's VDJdb matching favored anti-spike CD8 responses and missed private and CD4 specificities.

This clonotype came up many times. Antigen: not known. cDNA molecules, individually, were tagged with unique molecular identifiers. TCRdb independently ran MiXCR on the 5' RACE reads; one entry per CDR3 protein. This table has 70,000 to 90,000 distinct CDR3 sequences, about 14% appearing once. The CDR3 is 11 residues long. Losses at the gene ends were 8 bases for V and 3 bases for J; bases not matched to a gene: 3. Germline V gene data show CDR1 as SQVTM and CDR2 as ANQGSEA. The clonotype originates from an adult who was a healthcare worker with PCR-confirmed SARS-CoV-2 infection or an uninfected control (not recorded which). Sequenced material: whole blood. The chain recombines TRBV29-1 with TRBJ1-2, with 7 bases identical to TRBD1. This CDR3 reads CSSGQDYGYTF. In DNA, the CDR3 is TGCAGCTCCGGACAGGACTATGGCTACACCTTC.